Below, 17 T cell receptor beta chains from the same sample are listed, as sequenced in a study of cytomegalovirus exposure and HLA in healthy donors. PCR involved 60 Vbeta and 13 Jbeta primers. TCRdb's table, derived via immunoSEQ multiplex PCR, lists solely in-frame clones and lacks some. Of approximately 160,000 clones listed, roughly three quarters are singletons. The specimen was PBMCs. The receptors originated from a woman between 50 and 59 years old in good health and CMV-seropositive.

The rearrangement joins TRBV7-9 to TRBJ2-6; tentative D call: TRBD2 (6 bases). Germline-derived CDR1 and CDR2 are SEHNR and FQNEAQ (reference sequence). With 5 bases removed from V and 4 bases from J, the gap between germline ends came to 12 bases. CDR3 length equals 15 residues. CDR3 DNA: TGTGCCAGCAGCCGTAGCCGGGGGGGGGCCAACGTCCTGACTTTC. It translates to CASSRSRGGANVLTF.

The rearrangement links TRBV6-5 to TRBJ1-2; 9 bases match TRBD1. J lost 3 bases, V lost 4 bases, and 9 bases had no gene match. The CDR3 contains 16 residues. CDR1 and CDR2 (germline): MNHEY, SVGAGI. CDR3: CASSFRRRQGDYGYTF. The CDR3 DNA is TGTGCCAGCAGTTTTCGAAGGCGACAGGGGGACTATGGCTACACCTTC.

This clone showed up just once. The V and J genes are TRBV7-2 and TRBJ1-5; D remains unclear. V lost 4 bases and J 9 bases, leaving 10 bases between the germline ends. The CDR3 totals 12 residues. Per the germline V gene, CDR1 is SGHTA and CDR2 is FQGNSA. As DNA, the CDR3 is TGTGCCAGCAGCTGGACTGGTTGGCCCCAGCATTTT. This gives the protein CASSWTGWPQHF.

This chain uses TRBV5-1 with TRBJ2-2, with TRBD2 matching over 11 bases. V dropped 0 bases and J dropped 5; count of bases not matched to a gene: 6. Germline V gene data show CDR1 as SGHRS and CDR2 as YFSETQ. CDR3 length: 17 amino acids. CDR3 sequence: CASSLEGGTSGTGELFF. The CDR3 bases are TGCGCCAGCAGCTTGGAAGGGGGGACTAGCGGTACCGGGGAGCTGTTTTTT.

The chain uses TRBV19 and TRBJ1-1; a weak D match, TRBD1 (6 bases). The germline V gene has CDR1 LNHDA and CDR2 SQIVND (reference sequence). CDR3 length: 14 residues. V lost 6 bases and J lost 4, with 15 bases in between. The CDR3 region has the DNA TGTGCCAGTAGGGACACAGGGTCGGGCACTGAAGCTTTCTTT. Its protein product is CASRDTGSGTEAFF.

The rearrangement uses TRBV19 and TRBJ2-7; D is possibly TRBD2 (6 bases). The CDR3 extends over 14 amino acids. Germline CDR1 LNHDA, CDR2 SQIVND (reference sequence). Trimming pared 2 bases from V and 5 bases from J, leaving 13 bases between. CDR3 loop: CASSIWGTGDEQYF. For the CDR3, the DNA is TGTGCCAGTAGTATATGGGGGACTGGCGACGAGCAGTACTTC.

The chain carries TRBV5-1 and TRBJ1-1; 9 nucleotides line up with TRBD1. Germline V gene lookup returns CDR1 SGHRS and CDR2 YFSETQ. The CDR3 runs 13 residues. V trimming: 3 bases; J trimming: 3 bases; junction bases outside the gene matches: 0. This CDR3 is CASSWDRDTEAFF. The DNA of the CDR3 is TGCGCCAGCAGCTGGGACAGGGACACTGAAGCTTTCTTT.

The chain employs TRBV5-8 and TRBJ2-5; 7 positions match TRBD1. Germline values: CDR1 SGHTS, CDR2 YDEGEE. CDR3 size: 15 residues. V trimming: 4 bases; J trimming: 3 bases; junction bases outside the gene matches: 9. CDR3 coding DNA: TGTGCCAGCAGCGGATCAGGGGGATGGAAAGAGACCCAGTACTTC. Translated, it gives CASSGSGGWKETQYF.

V usage is TRBV7-9 and J usage is TRBJ1-2; no definite D call. The CDR3 is 12 residues long. Trimming shortened V by 1 base and J by 8 bases, and 8 bases separated the two germline ends. CDR1 is SEHNR, CDR2 FQNEAQ, per germline (reference sequence). Written as DNA, the CDR3 is TGTGCCAGCAGCTTAGTTCTGGGCGGCTACACCTTC. Amino acids: CASSLVLGGYTF.

The chain has TRBV7-2 and TRBJ2-7, with TRBD2 identical over 10 bases. The CDR3 totals 16 residues. Germline values: CDR1 SGHTA, CDR2 FQGNSA. V trimming: 5 bases; J trimming: 4 bases; junction bases outside the gene matches: 11. CDR3 sequence: CASSLYPSGSTYEQYF. In nucleotides, the CDR3 is TGTGCCAGCAGCCTCTACCCTAGCGGGAGTACGTACGAGCAGTACTTC.

The chain carries TRBV5-5 and TRBJ1-5; D gene uncertain. The CDR3 is 16 amino acids. The V gene's germline CDR1 is SGHKS and CDR2 YYEKEE (reference sequence). V lost 0 bases and J lost 1, with 11 bases in between. CDR3 DNA: TGTGCCAGCAGCTTGGGCCCCGGGGTCAGCAATCAGCCCCAGCATTTT. Its protein is CASSLGPGVSNQPQHF.

The rearrangement uses TRBV2 and TRBJ1-6; weak D call: TRBD1 (5 bases). Germline-derived CDR1 and CDR2 are SNHLY and FYNNEI. This CDR3 comprises 16 residues. V shed 8 bases and J shed 0 bases, with 14 bases lying between them. The CDR3 reads CASGGDLSSYNSPLHF. CDR3 DNA sequence: TGTGCCAGCGGGGGGGATCTGAGCTCCTATAATTCACCCCTCCACTTT.

The rearrangement links TRBV12-5 to TRBJ2-7, with 12 nucleotides matching TRBD2. With 6 bases clipped from V and 1 base from J, the junction kept 4 bases outside the gene matches. The CDR3 runs to 15 residues. The germline V gene encodes CDR1 LGHNT and CDR2 FRNRAP. The CDR3 bases are TGTGCTAGTGGGAAGACTAGCGGGGGTTCCTACGAGCAGTACTTC. It translates to CASGKTSGGSYEQYF.

This rearrangement joins TRBV6-6 to TRBJ1-1, with TRBD1 identical over 11 bases. This CDR3 has 16 amino acids. Unmatched junction bases numbered 2, after V lost 2 bases and J lost 0 bases. Germline V gene sequence: CDR1 MNHNY, CDR2 SVGAGI (reference sequence). The CDR3, as DNA: TGTGCCAGCAGTTACGGACAGGGGGCAATGAACACTGAAGCTTTCTTT. This encodes CASSYGQGAMNTEAFF.

The V call is TRBV28, the J call TRBJ1-1; no clear D gene. CDR1 and CDR2 (germline): MDHEN, SYDVKM. The V end lost 3 bases, the J end lost 2 bases, and 16 bases lay between the germline ends. The CDR3 contains 16 residues. CDR3 region: CASSLRTFGRNTEAFF. Here the CDR3 DNA reads TGTGCCAGCAGTTTGAGGACTTTTGGCAGAAACACTGAAGCTTTCTTT.

The chain uses TRBV6-6 and TRBJ1-5; D unresolved. The CDR3 totals 14 residues. The germline CDR1 and CDR2 sequences are MNHNY and SVGAGI (reference sequence). V dropped 10 bases and J dropped 2 bases, with 15 bases sitting between them. CDR3 region: CATAWVEGNQPQHF. The CDR3 region has the DNA TGTGCCACCGCTTGGGTTGAGGGCAATCAGCCCCAGCATTTT.

The chain combines TRBV28 with TRBJ1-1, with no clear D. The CDR3 totals 14 residues. The germline V gene has CDR1 MDHEN and CDR2 SYDVKM. Trimming took 3 bases from V and 1 from J, leaving 9 bases between them. The CDR3 bases are TGTGCCAGCAGTTTCCCGCTAAGGAACACTGAAGCTTTCTTT. Its protein is CASSFPLRNTEAFF.